These 28 T cell receptor beta chains were sequenced from one sample in a study of cytomegalovirus exposure and HLA in healthy donors. Vbeta (60) and Jbeta (13) primers were used in the PCR. Profiling relied on immunoSEQ multiplex PCR, and the TCRdb table lists in-frame clones only, not all of them. The sample carries roughly 190,000 clones, 74% recorded once. The specimen sequenced was PBMCs. The receptors come from a woman in her twenties or thirties in good health and CMV-seropositive.

Concerning this clone: One end of the junction fails to match germline, which may point to a read error. The gene calls are TRBV4-1 and TRBJ2-1; 9 bases map to TRBD1. Germline values: CDR1 MGHRA, CDR2 YSYEKL. CDR3 size: 16 residues. The CDR3 sequence: CASSQAAGQGRSEQFF. The CDR3 nucleotides are TGCGCCAGTAGCCAAGCTGCGGGACAGGGACGTAGTGAGCAGTTCTTC.

This clone was recorded a few times. The chain couples TRBV28 to TRBJ2-3; the D gene is possibly TRBD1 (6 bases). CDR3 length: 13 amino acids. In germline, CDR1 is MDHEN, CDR2 SYDVKM. Deletions cut 6 bases from V and 5 bases from J, with 12 bases between. Here the CDR3 reads CASRNRDGDTQYF. The CDR3 DNA reads TGTGCCAGCAGAAACAGGGACGGAGATACGCAGTATTTT. Complete variable domain (other parts from reference TRBV28 and TRBJ2-3): DVKVTQSSRYLVKRTGEKVFLECVQDMDHENMFWYRQDPGLGLRLIYFSYDVKMKEKGDIPEGYSVSREKKERFSLILESASTNQTSMYLCASRNRDGDTQYFGPGTRLTVL.

This sequence joins TRBV18 and TRBJ1-6; D is ambiguous. V was pared by 6 bases and J by 9 bases, with 12 bases between. This CDR3 contains 13 residues. Germline CDR1 reads KGHSH; CDR2 reads LQKENI. In DNA, the CDR3 is TGTGCCAGCTCCCATAAGGACTCTTCACCCCTCCACTTT. Amino acid sequence: CASSHKDSSPLHF.

This rearrangement joins TRBV5-3 to TRBJ2-5, with 7 bases identical to TRBD1. TRBV5-3 qualifies as an ORF whose function is uncertain. Trimming cost V 7 bases and J 1 base; bases outside gene matches: 7. This CDR3 has 14 residues. The CDR3 region is CARGWDRLQETQYF. DNA for the CDR3: TGTGCCAGAGGGTGGGACAGACTCCAAGAGACCCAGTACTTC.

This clone was observed a handful of times. The rearrangement links TRBV5-6 to TRBJ1-4; 9 bases align to TRBD1. The CDR3 covers 17 residues. Losses at the gene ends were 4 bases for V and 8 bases for J; bases not matched to a gene: 15. The V gene's germline CDR1 is SGHDT and CDR2 YYEEEE. Here the CDR3 reads CASSMDRGLRPGEKLFF. The CDR3 region has the DNA TGTGCCAGCAGCATGGACAGGGGCCTTCGGCCGGGGGAAAAACTGTTTTTT.

V and J are TRBV28 and TRBJ2-6; weak D call: TRBD1 (5 bases). CDR1 is MDHEN, CDR2 SYDVKM, per germline. Trimming pared 5 bases from V and 2 bases from J, leaving 19 bases between. The length of the CDR3 is 18 residues. CDR3 protein: CASSRSGRGRAGANVLTF. CDR3 DNA sequence: TGTGCCAGCAGTAGGTCGGGTAGGGGAAGAGCTGGGGCCAACGTCCTGACTTTC.

The chain joins TRBV19 to TRBJ1-1, with 7 positions matching TRBD1. The germline gives CDR1 LNHDA, CDR2 SQIVND (reference sequence). The length of the CDR3 is 13 residues. V was pared by 3 bases and J by 5 bases, with 3 bases of the junction left unmatched. In DNA form, the CDR3 reads TGTGCCAGTAGTATGAAGACAGGGACTGAAGCTTTCTTT. Encoded protein: CASSMKTGTEAFF. Based on the CDR3 plus reference TRBV19 and TRBJ1-1, the full variable domain is DGGITQSPKYLFRKEGQNVTLSCEQNLNHDAMYWYRQDPGQGLRLIYYSQIVNDFQKGDIAEGYSVSREKKESFPLTVTSAQKNPTAFYLCASSMKTGTEAFFGQGTRLTVV.

The rearrangement uses TRBV20-1 and TRBJ2-1; no reliable D call. The germline gives CDR1 DFQATT, CDR2 SNEGSKA (reference sequence). The CDR3 has 11 amino acids. Trimming left V 5 bases short and J 2 bases short, with 4 bases between. CDR3 DNA sequence: TGCAGTGCTGGGCCCTACAATGAGCAGTTCTTC. Its translation: CSAGPYNEQFF.

The chain is built from TRBV7-9 and TRBJ2-1, with D possibly matching TRBD2 (5 bases). V shed 5 bases and J shed 7 bases, with 9 bases lying between them. The CDR3 loop spans 12 amino acids. Germline CDR1 and CDR2: SEHNR and FQNEAQ (reference sequence). This CDR3 is CASSPQRNEQFF. The CDR3 coding sequence is TGTGCCAGCAGCCCGCAGCGGAATGAGCAGTTCTTC.

The chain recombines TRBV7-2 with TRBJ1-2; D is unclear. Trimming took off 2 bases at V and 6 bases at J, with 7 bases between the two ends. Germline values: CDR1 SGHTA, CDR2 FQGNSA. The CDR3 totals 12 residues. In DNA, the CDR3 is TGTGCCAGCAGCTTATGGGAGGATGGCTACACCTTC. It encodes CASSLWEDGYTF.

The chain couples TRBV5-1 to TRBJ2-1, with 7 bases that match TRBD1. This CDR3 comprises 14 residues. Germline V gene data show CDR1 as SGHRS and CDR2 as YFSETQ. The J segment lost 0 bases and the V segment lost 6 bases, leaving 3 bases of the junction unmatched. CDR3 DNA: TGCGCCAGCACCCGGGACAGCTCCTACAATGAGCAGTTCTTC. It encodes CASTRDSSYNEQFF.

The J gene is TRBJ2-1, the V gene TRBV25-1; D possibly corresponds to TRBD2 (7 bases). The ends were cut back, 2 bases at V and 6 bases at J, with 14 bases in the middle. Germline CDR1 MGHDK, CDR2 SYGVNS. The CDR3 is 15 residues long. The DNA of the CDR3 is TGTGCCAGCAGTGAAAGCGGGACACTTATCAATGAGCAGTTCTTC. This gives the protein CASSESGTLINEQFF.

The chain links TRBV10-1 to TRBJ2-7; 14 positions agree with TRBD2. CDR3 length: 18 amino acids. V shed 2 bases, J shed 6 bases, and the junction held 12 bases outside the gene matches. Germline CDR1 reads WNHNN; CDR2 reads SYGVQD (reference sequence). The CDR3 spells CASSEPPGTSGRVSEQYF. In DNA form, the CDR3 reads TGCGCCAGCAGTGAGCCACCGGGGACTAGCGGGAGAGTTAGCGAGCAGTACTTC.

This sequence joins TRBV28 and TRBJ1-1; the D is unclear. The CDR3 totals 15 residues. The germline CDR1 and CDR2 sequences are MDHEN and SYDVKM. Deletions cut 3 bases from V and 1 base from J, with 12 bases between. CDR3 amino acids: CASSFSPAGNTEAFF. As DNA, the CDR3 is TGTGCCAGCAGTTTTTCCCCCGCAGGGAACACTGAAGCTTTCTTT.

On this clone itself: Other DNA sequences from this sample encode an identical CDR3 as well. V usage is TRBV5-1 and J usage is TRBJ2-7; the D is unclear. The CDR3 runs to 14 residues. Germline V gene data show CDR1 as SGHRS and CDR2 as YFSETQ. Trimming shortened V by 0 bases and J by 2 bases, and 9 bases separated the two germline ends. CDR3 in amino acids: CASSLVVSPYEQYF. DNA for the CDR3: TGCGCCAGCAGCTTGGTAGTGTCCCCCTACGAGCAGTACTTC.

This rearrangement joins TRBV28 to TRBJ1-3; D ambiguous. Deletions cut 6 bases from V and 2 bases from J, with 17 bases between. The CDR3 covers 16 residues. In germline, CDR1 is MDHEN, CDR2 SYDVKM. The CDR3 DNA reads TGTGCCAGCAGCCCCGGAGTCCGGAAGGCTGGAAACACCATATATTTT. Its protein is CASSPGVRKAGNTIYF. Complete variable domain (other parts from reference TRBV28 and TRBJ1-3): DVKVTQSSRYLVKRTGEKVFLECVQDMDHENMFWYRQDPGLGLRLIYFSYDVKMKEKGDIPEGYSVSREKKERFSLILESASTNQTSMYLCASSPGVRKAGNTIYFGEGSWLTVV.

The chain uses TRBV4-1 and TRBJ1-2; D remains unclear. V lost 1 base to trimming and J lost 1 base, with 10 bases between them. Germline values: CDR1 MGHRA, CDR2 YSYEKL. The CDR3 runs to 15 residues. CDR3 sequence: CASSQVSGDNYGYTF. Written as DNA, the CDR3 is TGCGCCAGCAGCCAAGTATCCGGGGATAACTATGGCTACACCTTC.

V is TRBV5-4 and J is TRBJ2-1; 9 bases fit TRBD2. The CDR3 covers 13 residues. Germline lookup yields CDR1 SGHNT and CDR2 YYREEE (reference sequence). With V trimmed by 6 bases and J by 5 bases, 3 bases remained unmatched. In DNA, the CDR3 is TGTGCCAGCAACAGCGGGGGGAACAATGAGCAGTTCTTC. This codes for CASNSGGNNEQFF.

The CDR3 sequence: CASSESGVHEQYF. The CDR3 DNA reads as TGCGCCAGCAGTGAGTCAGGGGTTCACGAGCAGTACTTC. This chain joins TRBV10-1 and TRBJ2-7; D may be TRBD1 (5 bases). V was shortened by 0 bases and J by 5 bases, with 8 bases between the two germline ends. CDR3 length: 13 residues. CDR1 WNHNN and CDR2 SYGVQD come from the germline V gene (reference sequence).

J is TRBJ2-2 and V is TRBV15; 10 bases agree with TRBD2. Unmatched junction bases numbered 13, after V lost 1 base and J lost 5 bases. The CDR3 totals 19 residues. Per the germline V gene, CDR1 is LNHNV and CDR2 is YYDKDF (reference sequence). The CDR3 here is CATSRAPGLAGARTGELFF. The CDR3 region has the DNA TGTGCCACCAGCAGAGCCCCGGGGCTAGCGGGAGCACGGACCGGGGAGCTGTTTTTT.

This sequence joins TRBV18 and TRBJ2-7, with D tentatively TRBD1 (5 bases). CDR1 KGHSH and CDR2 LQKENI come from the germline V gene. V was pared by 5 bases and J by 7 bases, with 12 bases between. This CDR3 region has 12 residues. CDR3 nucleotide sequence: TGTGCCAGCTCAGTCAGGGCGGAAGAGCAGTACTTC. Protein product: CASSVRAEEQYF.

CDR3 sequence reads: CSARDGTQYF. The DNA of the CDR3 is TGCAGTGCCAGGGATGGGACCCAGTACTTC. The V call is TRBV20-1, the J call TRBJ2-5; possibly TRBD1 for D (5 bases). The CDR3 loop spans 10 amino acids. Deletions cut 6 bases from V and 7 bases from J, with 9 bases between. Germline V gives CDR1 DFQATT, CDR2 SNEGSKA (reference sequence).

The chain links TRBV5-1 to TRBJ2-1; possible D gene TRBD1, 6 bases. This CDR3 region has 17 residues. Trimming took off 4 bases at V and 1 base at J, with 18 bases between the two ends. From germline, CDR1 is SGHRS and CDR2 YFSETQ. CDR3 nucleotides: TGCGCCAGCAGCCCCCCCAGGGGAGCGACTTCCTACAATGAGCAGTTCTTC. Its translation is CASSPPRGATSYNEQFF.

The J gene is TRBJ2-3, the V gene TRBV29-1; 16 positions agree with TRBD2. Unmatched junction bases numbered 11, after V lost 6 bases and J lost 2 bases. The V gene's germline CDR1 is SQVTM and CDR2 ANQGSEA. The CDR3 length is 18 residues. The CDR3 sequence is CSVAGLAGGLTSTDTQYF. The CDR3 nucleotides read TGCAGCGTAGCGGGACTAGCGGGAGGGCTTACTTCCACAGATACGCAGTATTTT.

This sequence joins TRBV5-1 and TRBJ2-1; TRBD1 agrees at 8 bases. Germline assignment: CDR1 SGHRS and CDR2 YFSETQ. V gave up 0 bases and J gave up 7 bases; unmatched junction bases: 9. The CDR3 is made up of 16 amino acids. CDR3 residues: CASSLGPGGRSNEQFF. The CDR3 coding sequence is TGCGCCAGCAGCTTGGGTCCAGGGGGCAGGTCAAATGAGCAGTTCTTC.

The chain employs TRBV27 and TRBJ2-1, with 12 bases fitting TRBD2. V dropped 2 bases and J dropped 7; count of bases not matched to a gene: 9. The CDR3 spans 17 residues. CDR1 is MNHEY, CDR2 SMNVEV, per germline (reference sequence). The chain's CDR3 is CASSLASGRALANEQFF. CDR3 sequence (DNA): TGTGCCAGCAGTTTAGCTAGCGGGAGGGCCTTGGCGAATGAGCAGTTCTTC.

This clone was recorded once. The rearrangement links TRBV19 to TRBJ1-4; D remains ambiguous. The length of the CDR3 is 13 residues. CDR1 is LNHDA, CDR2 SQIVND, per germline (reference sequence). Trimming removed 0 bases at V and 7 bases at J, with 6 bases between. The CDR3 DNA sequence: TGTGCCAGTAGTATAGACGGTGGTGAAAAACTGTTTTTT. Protein: CASSIDGGEKLFF.

The chain recombines TRBV6-4 with TRBJ2-1, with 11 bases matching TRBD1. Germline V lookup: CDR1 MRHNA, CDR2 SNTAGT. This CDR3 has 15 amino acids. The trim removed 6 bases at V and 3 bases at J, leaving 4 bases unmatched. CDR3 protein: CASSGGQGDYNEQFF. As DNA, the CDR3 is TGTGCCAGCAGCGGGGGACAGGGGGACTACAATGAGCAGTTCTTC.